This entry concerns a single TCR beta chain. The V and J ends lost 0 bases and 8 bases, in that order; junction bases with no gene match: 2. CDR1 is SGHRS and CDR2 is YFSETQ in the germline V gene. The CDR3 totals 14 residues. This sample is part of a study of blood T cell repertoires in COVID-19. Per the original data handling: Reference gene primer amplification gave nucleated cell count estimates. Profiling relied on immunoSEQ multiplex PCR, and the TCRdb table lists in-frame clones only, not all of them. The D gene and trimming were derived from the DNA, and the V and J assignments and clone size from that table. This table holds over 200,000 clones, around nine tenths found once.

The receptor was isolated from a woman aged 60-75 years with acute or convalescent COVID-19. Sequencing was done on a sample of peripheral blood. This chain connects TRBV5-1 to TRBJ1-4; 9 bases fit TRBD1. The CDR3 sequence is CASSLVTGGEKLFF. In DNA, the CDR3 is TGCGCCAGCAGCTTGGTTACAGGGGGCGAAAAACTGTTTTTT.